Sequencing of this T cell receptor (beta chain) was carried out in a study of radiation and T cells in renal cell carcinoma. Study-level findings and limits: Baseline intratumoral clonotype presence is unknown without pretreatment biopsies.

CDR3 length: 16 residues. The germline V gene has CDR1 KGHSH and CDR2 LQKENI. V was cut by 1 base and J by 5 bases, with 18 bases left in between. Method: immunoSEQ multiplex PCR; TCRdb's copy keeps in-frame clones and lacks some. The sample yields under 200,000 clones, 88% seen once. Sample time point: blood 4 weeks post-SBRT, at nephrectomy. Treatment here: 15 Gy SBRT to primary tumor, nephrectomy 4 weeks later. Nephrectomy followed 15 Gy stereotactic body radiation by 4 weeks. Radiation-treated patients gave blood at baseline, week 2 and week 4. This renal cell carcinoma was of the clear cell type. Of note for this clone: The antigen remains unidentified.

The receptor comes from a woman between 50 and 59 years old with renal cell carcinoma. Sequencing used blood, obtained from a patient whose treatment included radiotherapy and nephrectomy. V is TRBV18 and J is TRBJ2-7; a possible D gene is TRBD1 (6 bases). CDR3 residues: CASSPLLYSGVNEQYF. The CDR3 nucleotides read TGTGCCAGCTCACCACTCCTATACTCAGGGGTTAACGAGCAGTACTTC.